This T cell receptor beta chain was sequenced during a study of shared clonotypes between healthy human individuals. With 3 bases removed from V and 3 bases from J, the gap between germline ends came to 8 bases. Germline V lookup: CDR1 MNHEY, CDR2 SMNVEV (reference sequence). CDR3 size: 13 residues. Unsorted material relied on tens of millions of PBMCs as the source of genomic DNA. Assay used: immunoSEQ multiplex PCR; TCRdb lists only in-frame clones, some missing. The sample lists about 480,000 clones, about 79% occurring once. This clone has only one observation. Sequences were obtained from PBMCs. This clonotype was obtained from a woman between 35 and 50 years old in good health. Some clones in this sample may be carry-over from other donors' samples. The V call is TRBV27, the J call TRBJ1-2; weak D call: TRBD1 (6 bases). CDR3 in amino acids: CASSLGAHYGYTF. The CDR3 DNA reads TGTGCCAGCAGTTTGGGGGCCCACTATGGCTACACCTTC.